This T cell receptor beta chain was sequenced for a study of T cell repertoires in cytomegalovirus infection. Study-level information: Both CMV infection and a matching HLA type were indicated by public TCR beta signatures. Study-wide findings and caveats: The response measured ex vivo was dominated by TCR beta clonotypes (HLA-C-restricted and CMV-specific). Totalled public TCR beta family frequency picked out people who carried CMV plus the relevant HLA.

This clonotype was seen a handful of times. Its antigen is still unknown. TCRdb analysed the reads with MiXCR anew, one entry per CDR3 protein. The table records some 400,000 distinct CDR3 sequences, under 40% of them present only once. The sequence derives from a human donor in good health (CMV status not recorded). Some clones in this sample may be carry-over from other donors' samples. Sample: PBMCs.

The DNA of the CDR3 is TGCGCCAGCAGTTCGGAACAGCCCCAGCATTTT. Residues: CASSSEQPQHF. This chain links TRBV10-1 with TRBJ1-5, with D unclear. This CDR3 contains 11 residues. The V gene lost 5 bases and the J gene lost 7 bases, with 6 bases spanning the gap. Germline assignment: CDR1 WNHNN and CDR2 SYGVQD (reference sequence).